The 21 T cell receptor beta chains below all came from one sample that was sequenced in a study of human T cells and chemical hapten exposure. Each CDR3 protein is one row after TCRdb ran MiXCR on the RACE reads. The table shows hundreds of thousands of distinct CDR3 sequences, with about 6.3% occurring only once. Time point indicated: patch test 2, 6 weeks after DPC sensitization. Treatment here: therapeutic diphenylcyclopropenone sensitization with weekly scalp DPC. Sequencing was performed on whole blood, taken in connection with sensitization to the hapten diphenylcyclopropenone (DPC). These receptors were collected from a woman aged 18-29 years with alopecia areata. Some clones in this sample may be carry-over from other donors' samples.

This clonotype appeared a few times. The chain links TRBV5-1 to TRBJ2-7, with D maybe TRBD1 (7 bases). Germline lookup yields CDR1 SGHRS and CDR2 YFSETQ. This CDR3 comprises 14 residues. Trimming cost V 4 bases and J 5 bases, with 16 bases left between them. The chain's CDR3 is CASSRGTVTDEQYF. The CDR3 DNA reads as TGCGCCAGCAGCCGCGGGACAGTAACTGACGAGCAGTACTTC. Based on the CDR3 plus reference TRBV5-1 and TRBJ2-7, the full variable domain is KAGVTQTPRYLIKTRGQQVTLSCSPISGHRSVSWYQQTPGQGLQFLFEYFSETQRNKGNFPGRFSGRQFSNSRSEMNVSTLELGDSALYLCASSRGTVTDEQYFGPGTRLTVT.

The sample holds many counts of this clonotype. The chain joins TRBV6-2 or TRBV6-3 to TRBJ1-5, with D possibly being TRBD1 (5 bases). Germline-derived CDR1 and CDR2 are MNHEY and SVGEGT. The CDR3 contains 13 residues. With 6 bases removed from V and 4 bases from J, the gap between germline ends came to 10 bases. The CDR3 here is CASSGGANQPQHF. CDR3 DNA sequence: TGTGCCAGCAGCGGCGGGGCTAATCAGCCCCAGCATTTT.

At least ten counts were recorded for this clonotype. The rearrangement joins TRBV18 to TRBJ1-5; a weak D match, TRBD1 (5 bases). CDR3 size: 17 residues. Trimming took off 3 bases at V and 1 base at J, with 16 bases between the two ends. CDR1 is KGHSH, CDR2 LQKENI, per germline. CDR3 protein: CASSPLRAIGSNQPQHF. The CDR3 DNA reads as TGTGCCAGCTCACCCCTCAGGGCGATTGGAAGCAATCAGCCCCAGCATTTT.

In regard to this clonotype: A much larger clone is a single base away; this may be a read error. The genes are TRBV6-5 and TRBJ1-1; a weak D match, TRBD1 (5 bases). Germline values: CDR1 MNHEY, CDR2 SVGAGI. The CDR3 covers 15 residues. The CDR3: CARSFPGRAGTEAFF. The DNA for the CDR3 is TGTGCCAGAAGTTTCCCGGGCAGGGCCGGCACTGAAGCTTTCTTT.

The chain carries TRBV2 and TRBJ1-1; D gene ambiguous. CDR3 length: 13 residues. Germline loops: CDR1 SNHLY, CDR2 FYNNEI. With 1 base removed from V and 3 bases from J, the gap between germline ends came to 6 bases. The DNA of the CDR3 is TGTGCCAGCAGTGAAGAAAGTGACACTGAAGCTTTCTTT. Residues: CASSEESDTEAFF.

This clonotype appeared a few times. The rearrangement uses TRBV10-3 and TRBJ2-2; possibly TRBD2 for D (5 bases). This CDR3 has 14 amino acids. Germline assignment: CDR1 ENHRY and CDR2 SYGVKD. The V end was cut by 7 bases, the J end by 1 base, with 10 bases between. The CDR3 DNA reads TGTGCCATCACTTCCGGGGTGAACACCGGGGAGCTGTTTTTT. Encoded protein: CAITSGVNTGELFF.

The rearrangement joins TRBV3-1 to TRBJ1-3; TRBD1 matches 9 bases. The CDR3 sequence is 15 residues long. Germline V CDR1 and CDR2: LGHDT, YNNKEL (reference sequence). V lost 5 bases and J lost 3; bases outside the gene matches: 5. The CDR3 loop reads CASSGTGIGGNTIYF. CDR3 nucleotide sequence: TGTGCCAGCAGCGGGACAGGGATAGGTGGAAACACCATATATTTT. The whole variable domain, filled in from reference TRBV3-1 and TRBJ1-3, reads DTAVSQTPKYLVTQMGNDKSIKCEQNLGHDTMYWYKQDSKKFLKIMFSYNNKELIINETVPNRFSPKSPDKAHLNLHINSLELGDSAVYFCASSGTGIGGNTIYFGEGSWLTVV.

The table lists this clonotype with many counts. The genes are TRBV2 and TRBJ1-1; TRBD1 is a possible D gene (5 bases). Trimming left V 1 base short and J 4 bases short, with 13 bases between. In germline, CDR1 is SNHLY, CDR2 FYNNEI. This CDR3 comprises 15 residues. In DNA, the CDR3 is TGTGCCAGCAGTGAAGAGCCTGGGGCGGGCACTGAAGCTTTCTTT. Encoded protein: CASSEEPGAGTEAFF.

This clonotype was found a few times. Just one base apart from a much larger clone, this may be a read error. This rearrangement joins TRBV9 to TRBJ1-6; D is perhaps TRBD1 (6 bases). Germline values: CDR1 SGDLS, CDR2 YYNGEE. CDR3 length equals 13 residues. V was cut by 4 bases and J by 8 bases, with 10 bases left in between. The chain's CDR3 is CASSPDSHSPLHF. As DNA, the CDR3 is TGTGCCAGCAGCCCGGACAGTCATTCACCCCTCCACTTT.

In its sample, this clonotype was seen many times. The CDR3: CASSLTLTGGEETQYF. For the CDR3, the DNA is TGCGCCAGCAGCCTGACCCTAACGGGGGGGGAAGAGACCCAGTACTTC. The gene calls are TRBV4-3 and TRBJ2-5; TRBD2 matches 8 bases. The germline gives CDR1 LGHNA, CDR2 YSLEER. V lost 4 bases, J lost 3 bases, and 10 bases stayed unmatched. The CDR3 is 16 amino acids.

The sample holds a few counts of this clonotype. Written as DNA, the CDR3 is TGTGCCAGCAGCCCGGGGGCAGGGGGCGCCTATGGCTACACCTTC. Amino acids: CASSPGAGGAYGYTF. The J gene is TRBJ1-2, the V gene TRBV11-1; TRBD1 agrees at 8 bases. The CDR3 runs 15 residues. V dropped 5 bases and J dropped 4; count of bases not matched to a gene: 9. Germline V lookup: CDR1 SGHAT, CDR2 FQDESV (reference sequence).

This chain uses TRBV7-6 with TRBJ1-4; TRBD1 aligns across 10 bases. The germline CDR1 and CDR2 sequences are SGHVS and FNYEAQ. This CDR3 has 14 amino acids. Unmatched junction bases numbered 4, after V lost 6 bases and J lost 6 bases. This chain's CDR3 is CASRSGQGDEKLFF. For the CDR3, the DNA is TGTGCCAGCAGGTCAGGACAGGGGGATGAAAAACTGTTTTTT.

The chain employs TRBV6-1 and TRBJ2-7; 10 bases fit TRBD1. Looked up from germline, CDR1 is MNHNS and CDR2 is SASEGT. The CDR3 contains 13 residues. V trimming: 7 bases; J trimming: 3 bases; junction bases outside the gene matches: 3. The DNA of the CDR3 is TGTGCCAGCACCGGGACAGGGGACTACGAGCAGTACTTC. Its protein product is CASTGTGDYEQYF.

The chain uses TRBV7-2 and TRBJ2-4; D is ambiguous. Trimming pared 5 bases from V and 4 bases from J, leaving 6 bases between. This CDR3 is built from 12 residues. Germline V lookup: CDR1 SGHTA, CDR2 FQGNSA. The CDR3, as DNA: TGTGCCAGCAGCCGTCTTAAAAACATTCAGTACTTC. Amino acids: CASSRLKNIQYF.

In its sample, this clonotype was seen many times. The rearrangement links TRBV5-6 to TRBJ1-2; D ambiguous. CDR1 is SGHDT, CDR2 YYEEEE, per germline. The CDR3 is 16 residues long. Deletions cut 0 bases from V and 4 bases from J, with 16 bases between. The CDR3 here is CASSLEETSLIYGYTF. CDR3 DNA sequence: TGTGCCAGCAGCTTGGAGGAGACAAGTTTAATCTATGGCTACACCTTC.

J is TRBJ1-4 and V is TRBV12-3 or TRBV12-4, with a weak D call TRBD1 (6 bases). V gave up 6 bases and J gave up 3 bases, with 11 bases separating them. CDR3 size: 14 residues. The CDR3 DNA is TGTGCCAGCAGACCGGGACACGCTAATGAAAAACTGTTTTTT. Its protein is CASRPGHANEKLFF.

This clonotype was seen once. The gene calls are TRBV10-3 and TRBJ1-4; D not certain. The CDR3 loop spans 13 amino acids. Looked up from germline, CDR1 is ENHRY and CDR2 is SYGVKD. V shed 10 bases and J shed 6 bases, with 15 bases lying between them. The CDR3 is CATATATYEKLFF. Here the CDR3 DNA reads TGTGCCACCGCCACCGCCACCTATGAAAAACTGTTTTTT.

The chain has TRBV11-1 and TRBJ2-3; 7 nucleotides line up with TRBD1. In germline, CDR1 is SGHAT, CDR2 FQDESV (reference sequence). The CDR3 runs 15 residues. After removal of 3 bases from V and 0 bases from J, the junction contained 3 bases not matched to a gene. The DNA of the CDR3 is TGTGCCAGCAGCTTTACAGGGGATAGCACAGATACGCAGTATTTT. Amino acid sequence: CASSFTGDSTDTQYF.

This clonotype was found many times. The V gene is TRBV5-1, the J gene TRBJ2-3, with D hard to call. There are 15 residues in the CDR3. Germline lookup yields CDR1 SGHRS and CDR2 YFSETQ. V lost 0 bases and J lost 0, with 8 bases in between. This CDR3 is CASSLDGASTDTQYF. CDR3 coding DNA: TGCGCCAGCAGCTTGGACGGAGCTAGCACAGATACGCAGTATTTT.

The rearrangement uses TRBV4-3 and TRBJ2-5, with 10 bases fitting TRBD2. This CDR3 has 16 amino acids. The V gene end was trimmed by 1 base and the J gene end by 1 base; junction bases not matched to a gene: 3. Germline CDR1 LGHNA, CDR2 YSLEER. The DNA of the CDR3 is TGCGCCAGCAGCCAAGGGCGACTAGCGGGCCAAGAGACCCAGTACTTC. It translates to CASSQGRLAGQETQYF.

The table lists this clonotype with a few counts. The rearrangement joins TRBV20-1 to TRBJ2-1, with a tentative D call TRBD2 (5 bases). Per the germline V gene, CDR1 is DFQATT and CDR2 is SNEGSKA (reference sequence). This CDR3 is built from 15 residues. The ends were cut back, 0 bases at V and 4 bases at J, with 13 bases in the middle. As DNA, the CDR3 is TGCAGTGCTAGAGATCAAGAGTGGGAGTACAATGAGCAGTTCTTC. Translated, it gives CSARDQEWEYNEQFF.